These 24 T cell receptor beta chains were all obtained from the same sample, sequenced in a study of T cells in narcolepsy. TCRdb's table, derived via immunoSEQ multiplex PCR, lists solely in-frame clones and lacks some. Altogether under 35,000 clones are present, roughly 88% being singletons, with the ten largest covering approximately 1.2%. The material sequenced was CD45RA- memory CD4+ T cells from PBMCs. All receptors derive from a human donor with narcolepsy.

The rearrangement uses TRBV20-1 and TRBJ2-5; D uncertain. The CDR3 is 11 amino acids. Germline CDR1 reads DFQATT; CDR2 reads SNEGSKA (reference sequence). V gave up 2 bases and J gave up 7 bases, with 8 bases separating them. DNA for the CDR3: TGCAGTGCTAGACTCTCGTCGACCCAGTACTTC. The encoded protein is CSARLSSTQYF.

The chain is built from TRBV6-5 and TRBJ1-2, with D uncertain. CDR1 is MNHEY and CDR2 is SVGAGI in the germline V gene. The CDR3 loop spans 11 amino acids. V lost 4 bases and J lost 8, with 8 bases in between. CDR3 bases: TGTGCCAGCAGTTCGGCCGGGGGCTACACCTTC. Its protein product is CASSSAGGYTF.

This clone was picked up one time. The CDR3 DNA sequence: TGTGCCAGCAGTCTTACCCCCACAGGGGCGGAGGGCTACACCTTC. It yields the protein CASSLTPTGAEGYTF. The V and J genes are TRBV4-2 and TRBJ1-2, with 7 positions matching TRBD1. The CDR3 runs 15 residues. CDR1 is LGHNA and CDR2 is YNFKEQ in the germline V gene. With V trimmed by 6 bases and J by 8 bases, 15 bases remained unmatched.

J is TRBJ2-1 and V is TRBV5-1; 12 bases agree with TRBD2. CDR1 and CDR2 from the germline V gene are SGHRS and YFSETQ. V trimming: 0 bases; J trimming: 2 bases; junction bases outside the gene matches: 0. The CDR3 length is 16 residues. In nucleotides, the CDR3 is TGCGCCAGCAGCTTGGGGACTAGCGGGACCTACAATGAGCAGTTCTTC. Protein sequence: CASSLGTSGTYNEQFF.

This chain joins TRBV18 and TRBJ2-7, with D perhaps TRBD1 (5 bases). CDR1 KGHSH and CDR2 LQKENI come from the germline V gene. V lost 3 bases to trimming and J lost 2 bases, with 11 bases between them. This CDR3 contains 14 residues. CDR3: CASSPPPGTYEQYF. CDR3 bases: TGTGCCAGCTCACCCCCCCCAGGGACCTACGAGCAGTACTTC.

This chain joins TRBV6-1 and TRBJ1-2; 11 nucleotides match TRBD1. The CDR3 is 15 amino acids. The germline gives CDR1 MNHNS, CDR2 SASEGT. V shed 6 bases, J shed 1 base, and the junction held 4 bases outside the gene matches. In DNA, the CDR3 is TGTGCCAGCAGAGGACAGGGGGCGGGTAACTATGGCTACACCTTC. Protein sequence: CASRGQGAGNYGYTF.

The V call is TRBV7-8, the J call TRBJ1-1; 7 nucleotides match TRBD1. The germline V gene encodes CDR1 SGHVS and CDR2 FQNEAQ. Trimming cost V 5 bases and J 6 bases; bases outside gene matches: 6. The CDR3 is 13 residues long. The CDR3 sequence: CASSLDRDAEAFF. As DNA, the CDR3 is TGTGCCAGCAGCCTCGACAGGGATGCTGAAGCTTTCTTT.

The J gene is TRBJ1-6, the V gene TRBV4-2, with a tentative D call TRBD1 (5 bases). This CDR3 region has 15 residues. Deletions cut 3 bases from V and 8 bases from J, with 14 bases between. Germline V gene lookup returns CDR1 LGHNA and CDR2 YNFKEQ. The CDR3: CASSQKSGLDSPLHF. In DNA, the CDR3 is TGTGCCAGCAGCCAGAAATCGGGGCTTGATTCACCCCTCCACTTT.

The table lists this clone with a count of one. The chain uses TRBV18 and TRBJ2-3; 7 bases fit TRBD1. Germline CDR1 reads KGHSH; CDR2 reads LQKENI. The CDR3 covers 15 residues. Trimming removed 2 bases from V and 3 bases from J; junction bases left unmatched: 5. CDR3 bases: TGTGCCAGCTCACCAAACAGGGGCCGGACAGATACGCAGTATTTT. Translation: CASSPNRGRTDTQYF.

V is TRBV19 and J is TRBJ2-2, with a tentative D call TRBD2 (6 bases). The CDR3 sequence is 17 residues long. V lost 2 bases to trimming and J lost 5 bases, with 18 bases between them. Germline V gene data show CDR1 as LNHDA and CDR2 as SQIVND (reference sequence). CDR3 sequence (DNA): TGTGCCAGTAGTATAAAGGGTCCGGGACTGCCAACCGGGGAGCTGTTTTTT. It specifies CASSIKGPGLPTGELFF.

The V call is TRBV28, the J call TRBJ1-5; the D gene is possibly TRBD1 (6 bases). From germline, CDR1 is MDHEN and CDR2 SYDVKM. The CDR3 has 12 amino acids. The V end was cut by 7 bases, the J end by 4 bases, with 8 bases between. The CDR3 nucleotides are TGTGCCAGCATTCAGGGGAATCAGCCCCAGCATTTT. It translates to CASIQGNQPQHF.

This CDR3 is CASSRAGYEQYF. Written as DNA, the CDR3 is TGTGCCAGCTCGAGGGCAGGGTACGAGCAGTACTTC. This chain joins TRBV18 and TRBJ2-7; D is possibly TRBD1 or TRBD2 (5 bases each). The germline V gene encodes CDR1 KGHSH and CDR2 LQKENI. The CDR3 extends over 12 amino acids. Trimming left V 6 bases short and J 4 bases short, with 10 bases between.

The J gene is TRBJ2-2, the V gene TRBV7-2; 7 bases are shared with TRBD2. V was clipped by 2 bases and J by 7 bases; unmatched bases: 4. The CDR3 is 14 amino acids. Germline loops: CDR1 SGHTA, CDR2 FQGNSA. This CDR3 reads CASSLTGGVGELFF. CDR3 DNA: TGTGCCAGCAGCTTAACGGGAGGAGTCGGGGAGCTGTTTTTT.

The V and J genes are TRBV11-2 and TRBJ2-7, with 10 bases identical to TRBD1. This CDR3 has 15 amino acids. Germline CDR1 is SGHAT and CDR2 is FQNNGV. The J segment lost 4 bases and the V segment lost 6 bases, leaving 9 bases of the junction unmatched. CDR3 bases: TGTGCCAGCAGGCGGGCTGGGACAGGGGTATACGAGCAGTACTTC. Residues: CASRRAGTGVYEQYF.

The chain has TRBV30 and TRBJ1-5; D uncertain. Germline values: CDR1 GTSNPN, CDR2 SVGIG (reference sequence). With 0 bases removed from V and 8 bases from J, the gap between germline ends came to 8 bases. This CDR3 has 12 amino acids. Written as DNA, the CDR3 is TGTGCCTGGAGTGTAGAGCGGGAGCCCCAGCATTTT. It codes for CAWSVEREPQHF.

J is TRBJ1-5 and V is TRBV30; 10 positions match TRBD1. The CDR3 is 14 amino acids. Germline CDR1 is GTSNPN and CDR2 is SVGIG (reference sequence). The ends lost 3 bases at V and 6 bases at J; junction bases unmatched: 5. The CDR3 is CAWSHGTGVQPQHF. The CDR3 bases are TGTGCCTGGAGCCATGGGACAGGGGTTCAGCCCCAGCATTTT.

This chain uses TRBV7-8 with TRBJ2-7, with D unresolved. Per germline, CDR1 SGHVS and CDR2 FQNEAQ. This CDR3 spans 12 amino acids. V lost 3 bases to trimming and J lost 3 bases, with 6 bases between them. This CDR3 is CASSLSSYEQYF. The CDR3 nucleotides read TGTGCCAGCAGCTTGAGCAGCTACGAGCAGTACTTC.

The chain couples TRBV28 to TRBJ2-5; the D gene is possibly TRBD2 (5 bases). Gene TRBJ2-7 matches the end of the DNA better, so the J call may be wrong. CDR1 is MDHEN, CDR2 SYDVKM, per germline. This CDR3 is 16 amino acids long. CDR3 bases: TGTGCCAGCATCAAACGGGGAGCCTACTACTCCTACGAGCAGTACTTC. Protein: CASIKRGAYYSYEQYF.

The V call is TRBV5-1, the J call TRBJ1-2; D unclear. The germline V gene encodes CDR1 SGHRS and CDR2 YFSETQ. The CDR3 has 15 residues. V lost 4 bases and J 7 bases, leaving 20 bases between the germline ends. The CDR3 DNA reads as TGCGCCAGCAGCCCCGGGTTTGGAGAGTCTGGTGGCTACACCTTC. Translation gives CASSPGFGESGGYTF. The full variable domain, with the rest looked up from reference TRBV5-1 and TRBJ1-2, is KAGVTQTPRYLIKTRGQQVTLSCSPISGHRSVSWYQQTPGQGLQFLFEYFSETQRNKGNFPGRFSGRQFSNSRSEMNVSTLELGDSALYLCASSPGFGESGGYTFGSGTRLTVV.

With regard to this clone: Additional DNA sequences in this sample encode the identical CDR3. The chain links TRBV19 to TRBJ1-2; D is possibly TRBD1 (5 bases). The V and J ends lost 3 bases and 8 bases respectively, with 13 bases between them. The germline V gene has CDR1 LNHDA and CDR2 SQIVND (reference sequence). This CDR3 region has 13 residues. CDR3 in DNA: TGTGCCAGTAGTATCGGGACGGGGGGAGGCTACACCTTC. This encodes CASSIGTGGGYTF.

The CDR3 loop is CAWSVVGGPGEQFF. CDR3 sequence (DNA): TGTGCCTGGAGTGTGGTGGGAGGGCCTGGTGAGCAGTTCTTC. The gene calls are TRBV30 and TRBJ2-1; 7 positions agree with TRBD2. The length of the CDR3 is 14 residues. Trimming removed 0 bases from V and 9 bases from J; junction bases left unmatched: 8. The V gene's germline CDR1 is GTSNPN and CDR2 SVGIG (reference sequence).

CDR3 sequence reads: CATSRDLGTTNTGELFF. CDR3 coding DNA: TGTGCCACCAGCAGAGATTTGGGCACAACGAACACCGGGGAGCTGTTTTTT. The J gene is TRBJ2-2, the V gene TRBV15, with no clear D. The germline gives CDR1 LNHNV, CDR2 YYDKDF (reference sequence). The CDR3 spans 17 residues. Trimming shortened V by 0 bases and J by 0 bases, and 11 bases separated the two germline ends. Based on the CDR3 plus reference TRBV15 and TRBJ2-2, the full variable domain is DAMVIQNPRYQVTQFGKPVTLSCSQTLNHNVMYWYQQKSSQAPKLLFHYYDKDFNNEADTPDNFQSRRPNTSFCFLDIRSPGLGDTAMYLCATSRDLGTTNTGELFFGEGSRLTVL.

The gene calls are TRBV2 and TRBJ2-1; the D gene is possibly TRBD1 (6 bases). Per germline, CDR1 SNHLY and CDR2 FYNNEI. V lost 9 bases and J 3 bases, leaving 15 bases between the germline ends. This CDR3 has 14 residues. This CDR3 reads CARQQGTLYNEQFF. The CDR3 DNA is TGTGCCAGACAACAGGGTACCCTCTACAATGAGCAGTTCTTC.

The chain joins TRBV6-5 to TRBJ1-2; weak D call: TRBD1 (5 bases). The V gene's germline CDR1 is MNHEY and CDR2 SVGAGI. Deletions cut 4 bases from V and 4 bases from J, with 7 bases between. CDR3 length equals 12 residues. CDR3 in DNA: TGTGCCAGCAGTTCCGGGGGCTATGGCTACACCTTC. This codes for CASSSGGYGYTF.